The text below deals with one T cell receptor (beta chain). The antigen remains unidentified. Germline CDR1 reads SEHNR; CDR2 reads FQNEAQ (reference sequence). CDR3 length: 15 amino acids. V was trimmed by 1 base and J by 4 bases, leaving 11 bases between them. The sample originates from a study of siplizumab effects on memory and regulatory T cells. Overall study findings and caveats: Mappable alloreactive CD4+ clones came from Treg cells around 70% of the time on average with siplizumab, against about 26% in controls. Fewer alloreactive sequences mapped to unstimulated CD4+ memory cells under siplizumab.

The study assayed 90,000 to 100,000 TCR templates per sample. Clones were read by immunoSEQ multiplex PCR, and TCRdb kept only the in-frame ones, dropping some. The sample has some 100,000 clones; roughly 94% are singletons. This rearrangement joins TRBV7-9 to TRBJ2-1; D remains ambiguous. This sequence was found in a human donor in good health. Sample: Tregs sorted from blood. As DNA, the CDR3 is TGTGCCAGCAGCTTAGGGGTGGTGGAGTACAATGAGCAGTTCTTC. It codes for CASSLGVVEYNEQFF.